These T cell receptor beta chains were read from a single sample in a study of breast tumors, draining lymph nodes, adjacent tissues. TCRdb fed the multiplex PCR reads into MiXCR, producing one record per CDR3 protein. The repertoire includes tens of thousands of distinct CDR3 sequences, under 80% of them detected once, and 15% to 20% sits in the top ten. The sequenced sample consisted of breast tumor tissue. The origin of the receptors is a female donor with breast cancer. Some clones in this sample may be carry-over from other donors' samples. Each CDR3 is given with its conserved first and last residue. Each record gives: V gene, clone size, J gene, D gene, CDR3 protein, CDR3 DNA. A D gene is named only where the DNA matches it firmly. Rows may omit the clone size; those that give it use once, few, many or a size class.

>TRBV15|-|TRBJ2-7|TRBD1
CATSRDRTGATYEQYF
TGTGCCACCAGCAGAGATCGCACAGGGGCCACCTACGAGCAGTACTTC
>TRBV20-1|-|TRBJ2-7|-
CSARLQYF
TGCAGTGCTAGATTGCAGTACTTC
>TRBV12-5|many|TRBJ2-3|-
CASGYRQAYTDTQYF
TGTGCTAGTGGTTACAGACAGGCCTACACAGATACGCAGTATTTT
>TRBV25-1|-|TRBJ1-6|TRBD1
CASSYGDRAYNSPLHF
TGTGCCAGCAGTTATGGGGACAGGGCCTATAATTCACCCCTCCACTTT
>TRBV6-5|many|TRBJ1-5|-
CASSYRRDWDQPQHF
TGTGCCAGCAGTTACAGAAGGGATTGGGATCAGCCCCAGCATTTT
>TRBV7-2|-|TRBJ2-7|TRBD2
CASSRGLAGWAYEQYF
TGTGCCAGCAGCCGGGGACTAGCGGGGTGGGCCTACGAGCAGTACTTC
>TRBV6-6|many|TRBJ1-4|-
CASSYPPGEKLFF
TGTGCCAGCAGTTACCCCCCTGGGGAAAAACTGTTTTTT
>TRBV10-3|many|TRBJ2-1|-
CATALGADEQFF
TGTGCCACCGCACTAGGGGCCGATGAGCAGTTCTTC
>TRBV4-3|-|TRBJ1-3|-
CASSQFGGSGNTIYF
TGCGCCAGCAGCCAGTTCGGGGGATCCGGAAACACCATATATTTT
>TRBV7-3|-|TRBJ1-2|-
CASSLGGGSLGYTF
TGTGCCAGCAGCTTAGGGGGAGGCAGTTTGGGCTACACCTTC
>TRBV12-3/TRBV12-4|many|TRBJ1-2|-
CASSNNRVSGYTF
TGTGCCAGCAGCAACAACAGGGTGAGCGGCTACACCTTC
>TRBV9|-|TRBJ2-3|-
CASSARVVVTDTQYF
TGTGCCAGCAGCGCTAGGGTTGTAGTAACAGATACGCAGTATTTT
>TRBV7-3|-|TRBJ2-3|TRBD2
CASSLTSGTDTQYF
TGTGCCAGCAGCTTAACTAGCGGGACAGATACGCAGTATTTT
>TRBV19|-|TRBJ2-3|TRBD1
CASNFLTGYTDTQYF
TGTGCCAGTAATTTCCTGACAGGGTATACAGATACGCAGTATTTT
>TRBV5-4|-|TRBJ2-5|TRBD2
CASSLEGLAGFQETQYF
TGTGCCAGCAGCTTGGAAGGGCTAGCGGGGTTCCAAGAGACCCAGTACTTC
>TRBV27|-|TRBJ2-1|TRBD2
CASSRTSGSGTSREQFF
TGTGCCAGCAGCCGGACTAGCGGGAGTGGAACGTCACGTGAGCAGTTCTTC
>TRBV12-3/TRBV12-4|-|TRBJ1-2|-
CASSRPRGGEQGNYGYTF
TGTGCCAGCAGTAGACCAAGGGGTGGCGAACAGGGTAACTATGGCTACACCTTC
>TRBV9|-|TRBJ1-4|TRBD1
CASSVGQGNEKLFF
TGTGCCAGCAGCGTAGGACAGGGGAATGAAAAACTGTTTTTT
>TRBV5-1|-|TRBJ2-7|TRBD2
CASSLARTSGRAYEQYF
TGCGCCAGCAGCTTGGCCCGGACTAGCGGGAGGGCCTACGAGCAGTACTTC
>TRBV4-1|many|TRBJ2-6|-
CASSPLGLGGANVLTF
TGCGCCAGCAGCCCCCTGGGGCTGGGAGGGGCCAACGTCCTGACTTTC
>TRBV6-6|-|TRBJ2-3|-
CASSPLGADTQYF
TGTGCCAGCAGCCCTCTGGGGGCGGATACGCAGTATTTT
>TRBV6-6|many|TRBJ2-1|TRBD2
CASSYPYKLAGDRSSNNEQFF
TGTGCCAGCAGTTACCCATATAAACTAGCGGGAGATAGGTCGTCGAACAATGAGCAGTTCTTC
>TRBV20-1|-|TRBJ1-6|TRBD1
CSARDRGNSPLHF
TGCAGTGCTCGGGACAGGGGTAATTCACCCCTCCACTTT
>TRBV7-9|-|TRBJ2-7|TRBD2
CASSVEGNAGTSGSYEQYF
TGTGCCAGCAGCGTTGAAGGGAACGCCGGGACTAGCGGGAGTTACGAGCAGTACTTC
>TRBV6-9|medium-sized|TRBJ1-2|TRBD1
CASSWLTGDGYGYTF
TGTGCCAGCTCATGGCTAACAGGGGATGGCTATGGCTACACCTTC
>TRBV7-9|large|TRBJ2-5|-
CASSSLRLSYQETQYF
TGTGCCAGCAGCTCTCTGAGACTCTCGTACCAAGAGACCCAGTACTTC
>TRBV11-3|-|TRBJ1-5|TRBD1
CASSLAGGDQPQHF
TGTGCCAGCAGCTTAGCAGGGGGCGATCAGCCCCAGCATTTT
>TRBV5-1|-|TRBJ2-7|TRBD1
CASTTGDLYEQYF
TGCGCCAGTACGACAGGGGACCTCTACGAGCAGTACTTC
>TRBV20-1|-|TRBJ2-3|-
CSASLSTDTQYF
TGCAGTGCTAGTCTTAGCACAGATACGCAGTATTTT